A selection of T cell receptor beta chains follows, all from one sample in a study of blood T cell repertoires in COVID-19. Some clones are missing from TCRdb's copy, which holds only in-frame ones; the method was immunoSEQ multiplex PCR. Of around 260,000 clones in the sample, around 87% were seen once. The sample comprised peripheral blood. The source is a woman between 50 and 59 years old with acute or convalescent COVID-19. The CDR3 runs from the conserved cysteine through the conserved F or W. Fields, in order: J gene, D gene, clone size, V gene, CDR3 protein, CDR3 DNA. A D gene is named only where the DNA matches it firmly. Some rows have no size entry. The others give once, few or many, or a class for an expanded clone.

>TRBJ2-7|TRBD2|-|TRBV4-2
CASSPLAGGKRYEQYF
TGTGCCAGCAGCCCGTTAGCGGGAGGGAAGAGGTACGAGCAGTACTTC
>TRBJ2-1|-|-|TRBV11-2
CASSPTSFEQFF
TGTGCCAGCAGCCCCACTAGCTTTGAGCAGTTCTTC
>TRBJ2-2|TRBD1|-|TRBV29-1
CSVEDRDRGRGELFF
TGCAGCGTTGAAGACCGGGACAGGGGGCGCGGGGAGCTGTTTTTT
>TRBJ2-7|-|-|TRBV13
CASSLLGGGPVSSWF
TGTGCCAGCAGCTTACTGGGCGGGGGCCCGGTTTCGAGCTGGTTC
>TRBJ2-1|TRBD2|-|TRBV24-1
CATSDLTSPSPTGSYNEQFF
TGTGCCACCAGTGACCTGACTAGCCCATCACCCACGGGCTCCTACAATGAGCAGTTCTTC
>TRBJ1-1|-|-|TRBV28
CASSSPSTSQTEAFF
TGTGCCAGCAGTTCCCCCTCGACATCGCAGACTGAAGCTTTCTTT
>TRBJ1-6|-|-|TRBV7-3
CASSQRQPESPLHF
TGTGCCAGCAGCCAACGACAGCCAGAGTCACCCCTCCACTTT
>TRBJ1-1|-|-|TRBV4-3
CASSRGGLNTEAFF
TGCGCCAGCAGCCGTGGGGGCTTAAACACTGAAGCTTTCTTT
>TRBJ1-4|TRBD1|-|TRBV6-6
CASSYDRGLGEKLFF
TGTGCCAGCAGTTACGACAGGGGACTTGGGGAAAAACTGTTTTTT
>TRBJ2-5|TRBD2|-|TRBV3-1/TRBV3-2
CASSLQGLAGGEETQYF
TGTGCCAGCAGCCTCCAGGGACTAGCGGGAGGAGAAGAGACCCAGTACTTC
>TRBJ2-4|TRBD2|-|TRBV10-3
CAISQRLQTSGSKGNRVYF
TGTGCCATCAGTCAGCGGCTTCAAACTAGCGGGAGTAAGGGTAATCGGGTTTACTTC
>TRBJ2-2|TRBD1|-|TRBV28
CASSSDRVLSANTGELFF
TGTGCCAGCAGTTCTGACAGGGTTCTCTCGGCGAACACCGGGGAGCTGTTTTTT
>TRBJ2-3|TRBD2|-|TRBV4-1
CASSQEAGGVDTQYF
TGCGCCAGCAGCCAAGAAGCGGGAGGAGTGGATACGCAGTATTTT
>TRBJ2-2|-|-|TRBV7-3
CASSLKRNANTGELFF
TGTGCCAGCAGCTTAAAGCGCAACGCGAACACCGGGGAGCTGTTTTTT
>TRBJ2-2|-|-|TRBV28
CASSLTTNTGELFF
TGTGCCAGCAGCCTGACAACAAACACCGGGGAGCTGTTTTTT
>TRBJ1-6|-|-|TRBV28
CASNGDTNSPLHF
TGTGCCAGCAATGGGGACACTAATTCACCCCTCCACTTT
>TRBJ2-1|-|-|TRBV4-3
CASSQDQNKQRQFF
TGCGCCAGCAGCCAAGATCAGAACAAACAACGGCAGTTCTTC
>TRBJ1-2|-|-|TRBV7-2
CASSPRDNYGYTF
TGTGCCAGCAGCCCCAGGGATAACTATGGCTACACCTTC
>TRBJ2-1|-|-|TRBV18
CASSPPRTVYNEQFF
TGTGCCAGCTCACCACCGAGGACAGTATACAATGAGCAGTTCTTC
>TRBJ1-3|-|many|TRBV5-1
CASFDSSGNTIYF
TGCGCCAGCTTCGACAGCTCTGGAAACACCATATATTTT
>TRBJ1-1|-|-|TRBV11-2
CASNKGQGNTEAFF
TGTGCCAGCAACAAGGGGCAGGGGAACACTGAAGCTTTCTTT
>TRBJ2-1|-|-|TRBV4-2
CASSQDVNRGGGEQFF
TGTGCCAGCAGCCAAGATGTTAATAGGGGAGGGGGTGAGCAGTTCTTC
>TRBJ2-7|-|-|TRBV27
CASSHQGGNEQYF
TGTGCCAGCAGCCACCAGGGGGGTAACGAGCAGTACTTC
>TRBJ1-2|TRBD1|-|TRBV27
CASSPDRGLGGYTF
TGTGCCAGCAGTCCTGACAGGGGGCTAGGGGGCTACACCTTC
>TRBJ1-2|-|-|TRBV5-4
CASSPTGGRGTYGYTF
TGTGCCAGCAGCCCCACTGGGGGCAGGGGTACCTATGGCTACACCTTC
>TRBJ2-7|TRBD1|once|TRBV7-2
CASSLEQGAYEQYF
TGTGCCAGCAGCTTAGAACAGGGGGCTTACGAGCAGTACTTC
>TRBJ2-2|-|-|TRBV28
CATLWGPNTGELFF
TGTGCCACCCTATGGGGGCCGAACACCGGGGAGCTGTTTTTT